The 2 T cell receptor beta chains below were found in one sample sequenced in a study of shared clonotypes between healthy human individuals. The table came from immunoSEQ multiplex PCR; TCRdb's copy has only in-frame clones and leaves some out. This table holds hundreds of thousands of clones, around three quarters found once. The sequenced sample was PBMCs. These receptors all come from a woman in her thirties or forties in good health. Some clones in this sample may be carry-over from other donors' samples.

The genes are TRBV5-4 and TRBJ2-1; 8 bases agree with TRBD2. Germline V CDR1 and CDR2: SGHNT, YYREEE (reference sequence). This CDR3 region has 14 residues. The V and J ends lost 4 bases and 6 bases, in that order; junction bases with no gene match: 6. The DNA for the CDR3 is TGTGCCAGCAGCCCGCGGGAGGTAGGCAATGAGCAGTTCTTC. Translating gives CASSPREVGNEQFF. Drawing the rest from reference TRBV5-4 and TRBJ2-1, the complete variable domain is ETGVTQSPTHLIKTRGQQVTLRCSSQSGHNTVSWYQQALGQGPQFIFQYYREEENGRGNFPPRFSGLQFPNYSSELNVNALELDDSALYLCASSPREVGNEQFFGPGTRLTVL.

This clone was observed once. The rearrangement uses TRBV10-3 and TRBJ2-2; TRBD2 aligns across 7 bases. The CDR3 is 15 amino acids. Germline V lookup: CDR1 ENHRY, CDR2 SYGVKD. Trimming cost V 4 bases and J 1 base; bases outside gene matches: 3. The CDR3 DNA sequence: TGTGCCATCAGTGCCGGCGGGAGGAACACCGGGGAGCTGTTTTTT. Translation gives CAISAGGRNTGELFF.